This T cell receptor beta chain was documented in a study of tumor-infiltrating lymphocytes in primary liver carcinoma. Across the whole study: Read depth, roughly 3.5 to 8 million productive TCRbeta reads, did not differ significantly between tissues. Study-level findings and limits: For tumor-adjacent and tumor-blood pairs, overlap was less than that seen for tumor region pairs.

This clonotype was counted ten times or more. Its antigen is as yet unknown. TCR beta cDNA was made from roughly 450 ng total RNA with a constant-region primer. Employing slightly modified ARM-PCR, three nested multiplex PCR rounds were run, and these gave rise to the TCR beta libraries. Each of the first two PCR rounds ran 9 to 11 cycles with TRBV1-TRBV30 forward and C-beta reverse primers. In TCRdb, the multiplex PCR reads were re-called with MiXCR into one record per CDR3 protein. This table has 300,000 to 400,000 distinct CDR3 sequences, 65% appearing once. Unsorted whole blood supplied the RNA, and germline DNA was extracted too. The length of the CDR3 is 12 residues. V dropped 0 bases and J dropped 10 bases, with 7 bases sitting between them. Germline V lookup: CDR1 LGHNA, CDR2 YNFKEQ.

The source is a man aged 40-50 years with primary liver carcinoma and hepatitis B virus infection. The source material was peripheral blood. The J gene is TRBJ2-1, the V gene TRBV4-2; D might be TRBD1 (5 bases). The CDR3 DNA is TGTGCCAGCAGCCAAGACAGGGTAGAGCAGTTCTTC. Protein sequence: CASSQDRVEQFF.